This TCR beta chain was recorded in a study of molecular identifiers for immune sequencing clone quantification. Notes on the study in general: Clones of above 20 RNA copies carried over 97% of effector molecules; in naive cells they carried under 1%.

CDR3 length equals 14 residues. Germline V lookup: CDR1 SNHLY, CDR2 FYNNEI. Trimming took 5 bases from V and 0 from J, leaving 10 bases between them. Bulk TCR libraries used previously described methods and listed TCR primers. TCRdb called the PCR reads again in MiXCR, with one record for every CDR3 protein. Here the sample spans roughly 320,000 distinct CDR3 sequences, roughly a quarter being singletons. This clonotype was recorded at least ten times. The antigen remains unidentified. The sequence came from a human donor in good health. Some libraries in this study had Jurkat cell RNA spiked in. The sample comprised naive CD8+ T cells from blood, with Jurkat cell RNA spiked in. Regarding subset: FACS-sorted CD8+CD4-CCR7+CD45RA+ naive T cells. The rearrangement uses TRBV2 and TRBJ1-2; no clear D gene. The CDR3 reads CASSNGPANYGYTF. The CDR3 DNA reads as TGTGCCAGCAGTAACGGACCGGCTAACTATGGCTACACCTTC. The whole variable domain, remainder taken from reference TRBV2 and TRBJ1-2, is EPEVTQTPSHQVTQMGQEVILRCVPISNHLYFYWYRQILGQKVEFLVSFYNNEISEKSEIFDDQFSVERPDGSNFTLKIRSTKLEDSAMYFCASSNGPANYGYTFGSGTRLTVV.